A single sample is the source of the 12 T cell receptor beta chains below, sequenced in a study of T cell clonotyping in hematopoietic cell transplantation. Produced via immunoSEQ multiplex PCR; TCRdb's table is partial and in-frame only. The sample shows about 29,000 clones, about 93% of them seen only once. The sample was PBMCs, taken 100 days after allogeneic stem cell transplant. The receptor source for this set is a female patient aged 50-59 years who had an allogeneic stem cell transplant from a related donor, so the T cells may come from the graft donor. Some clones in this sample may be carry-over from other donors' samples.

The gene calls are TRBV6-5 and TRBJ1-3; maybe TRBD1 (6 bases). This CDR3 contains 13 residues. The germline V gene has CDR1 MNHEY and CDR2 SVGAGI. V shed 5 bases and J shed 3 bases, with 8 bases lying between them. CDR3: CASSRTDGNTIYF. CDR3 nucleotides: TGTGCCAGCAGTCGGACAGATGGAAACACCATATATTTT.

This chain joins TRBV28 and TRBJ1-1; 9 bases line up with TRBD1. The CDR3 totals 14 residues. Germline loops: CDR1 MDHEN, CDR2 SYDVKM. Trimming at V came to 5 bases and at J to 2 bases, leaving 3 bases not matched to a gene. The CDR3 DNA reads as TGTGCCAGCAGTCCGGGACAGGGCAACACTGAAGCTTTCTTT. Translation gives CASSPGQGNTEAFF.

The chain links TRBV10-2 to TRBJ1-3, with 8 positions matching TRBD1. Germline CDR1 WSHSY, CDR2 SAAADI. The CDR3 spans 15 residues. The V segment lost 4 bases and the J segment 4 bases; nucleotides outside the gene matches: 6. For the CDR3, the DNA is TGCGCCAGCAGTGGTCAGGGGGCACCGGGAAACACCATATATTTT. Protein: CASSGQGAPGNTIYF.

The rearrangement uses TRBV4-3 and TRBJ2-3; D gene ambiguous. This CDR3 is built from 16 residues. V lost 4 bases, J lost 2 bases, and 16 bases lay in between. Per germline, CDR1 LGHNA and CDR2 YSLEER. The CDR3: CASSPNSAANTDTQYF. The CDR3 DNA reads as TGCGCCAGCAGCCCTAATTCGGCGGCGAACACAGATACGCAGTATTTT.

V and J are TRBV15 and TRBJ2-7, with no clear D. Germline CDR1 reads LNHNV; CDR2 reads YYDKDF (reference sequence). V gave up 3 bases and J gave up 0 bases, with 6 bases separating them. The CDR3 spans 13 residues. The CDR3 coding sequence is TGTGCCACCAGCAGGGGTTACTCCTACGAGCAGTACTTC. Its translation: CATSRGYSYEQYF.

The CDR3 sequence: CASSFTLTSGGYNEQFF. In DNA form, the CDR3 reads TGCGCCAGCAGCTTTACCCTTACTAGCGGGGGCTACAATGAGCAGTTCTTC. This chain connects TRBV5-1 to TRBJ2-1; 11 nucleotides align to TRBD2. CDR3 length: 17 amino acids. Germline lookup yields CDR1 SGHRS and CDR2 YFSETQ. The J segment lost 3 bases and the V segment lost 2 bases, leaving 7 bases of the junction unmatched.

The chain carries TRBV11-1 and TRBJ1-2, with a possible D match to TRBD1 (6 bases). Germline-derived CDR1 and CDR2 are SGHAT and FQDESV (reference sequence). The CDR3 consists of 14 residues. Trimming pared 4 bases from V and 3 bases from J, leaving 12 bases between. The CDR3 loop reads CASSSGHTYYGYTF. CDR3 sequence (DNA): TGTGCCAGCAGCTCGGGACACACATACTATGGCTACACCTTC.

This chain links TRBV5-1 with TRBJ1-1; 7 bases line up with TRBD1. J gave up 6 bases and V 1 base, and 3 bases lay outside the gene matches. The CDR3 extends over 13 amino acids. The germline V gene encodes CDR1 SGHRS and CDR2 YFSETQ. The CDR3 reads CASSLTQGPEAFF. CDR3 nucleotides: TGCGCCAGCAGCTTGACACAGGGGCCTGAAGCTTTCTTT.

The rearrangement uses TRBV2 and TRBJ2-7; 9 nucleotides match TRBD2. Trimming removed 6 bases from V and 0 bases from J; junction bases left unmatched: 0. The CDR3 is 13 residues long. CDR1 and CDR2 from the germline V gene are SNHLY and FYNNEI. CDR3 residues: CASRTSGSYEQYF. As DNA, the CDR3 is TGTGCCAGCAGGACTAGCGGCTCCTACGAGCAGTACTTC.

This rearrangement joins TRBV5-6 to TRBJ2-3; possible D gene TRBD2, 6 bases. This CDR3 contains 14 residues. Germline CDR1 SGHDT, CDR2 YYEEEE. The V end lost 0 bases, the J end lost 1 base, and 6 bases lay between the germline ends. The CDR3 DNA is TGTGCCAGCAGCTTGGGGGGGGGCACAGATACGCAGTATTTT. Amino acid sequence: CASSLGGGTDTQYF. The entire variable domain, with the rest obtained from reference TRBV5-6 and TRBJ2-3, is as follows: DAGVTQSPTHLIKTRGQQVTLRCSPKSGHDTVSWYQQALGQGPQFIFQYYEEEERQRGNFPDRFSGHQFPNYSSELNVNALLLGDSALYLCASSLGGGTDTQYFGPGTRLTVL.

This chain uses TRBV9 with TRBJ2-2; weak D call: TRBD2 (6 bases). Germline-derived CDR1 and CDR2 are SGDLS and YYNGEE. V shed 3 bases and J shed 7 bases, with 16 bases lying between them. The CDR3 is 15 amino acids. CDR3 in DNA: TGTGCCAGCAGCGCCGCCCAGGGACTGGGCGGGGAGCTGTTTTTT. Encoded protein: CASSAAQGLGGELFF. Variable domain in full (rest from reference TRBV9 and TRBJ2-2): DSGVTQTPKHLITATGQRVTLRCSPRSGDLSVYWYQQSLDQGLQFLIQYYNGEERAKGNILERFSAQQFPDLHSELNLSSLELGDSALYFCASSAAQGLGGELFFGEGSRLTVL.

V is TRBV2 and J is TRBJ1-3, with 7 bases matching TRBD1. CDR1 is SNHLY, CDR2 FYNNEI, per germline. V trimming: 4 bases; J trimming: 2 bases; junction bases outside the gene matches: 5. The CDR3 covers 15 residues. CDR3 sequence (DNA): TGTGCCAGCAGTGCCGAAGGGGGCACTGGAAACACCATATATTTT. Translated: CASSAEGGTGNTIYF.